Presented here are 30 T cell receptor beta chains from one specimen sequenced in a study of cytomegalovirus exposure and HLA in healthy donors. With 60 Vbeta and 13 Jbeta primers, the PCR was carried out. The repertoire was sequenced with immunoSEQ multiplex PCR; TCRdb's copy has only in-frame clones and lacks some. The sample records roughly 120,000 clones, roughly 70% being singletons. Sequencing used PBMCs. Every receptor here comes from a woman aged 40 to 55 in good health and CMV-seropositive.

This chain connects TRBV9 to TRBJ2-3; possible D gene TRBD2, 5 bases. CDR1 and CDR2 from the germline V gene are SGDLS and YYNGEE. Trimming shortened V by 3 bases and J by 2 bases, and 13 bases separated the two germline ends. CDR3 size: 15 residues. The CDR3 is CASSGTPGYTDTQYF. CDR3 bases: TGTGCCAGCAGCGGGACTCCTGGCTACACAGATACGCAGTATTTT.

Of note for this clone: Sequence at one end of the junction differs from germline and may be a read error. V usage is TRBV15 and J usage is TRBJ1-2; 9 bases fit TRBD1. The CDR3 loop spans 11 amino acids. Germline CDR1 is LNHNV and CDR2 is YYDKDF (reference sequence). The CDR3 sequence is CATSRSRQGAF. CDR3 bases: TGTGCCACCAGCAGATCCCGACAGGGGGCCTTC.

In its sample, this clone was seen once. V and J are TRBV25-1 and TRBJ2-5; 9 bases align to TRBD1. This CDR3 spans 17 amino acids. V dropped 3 bases and J dropped 6; count of bases not matched to a gene: 14. The germline gives CDR1 MGHDK, CDR2 SYGVNS. The CDR3 loop is CASSDHRGQGPRKTQYF. The DNA of the CDR3 is TGTGCCAGCAGTGACCATCGGGGACAGGGTCCCCGGAAGACCCAGTACTTC.

V is TRBV25-1 and J is TRBJ2-5, with 8 bases lining up with TRBD1. TRBJ2-7 explains the end of the DNA better; the J call may be wrong. CDR3 length: 14 residues. Germline CDR1 and CDR2: MGHDK and SYGVNS. In DNA form, the CDR3 reads TGTGCCAGCAGTGACGACAGGGGATGGGACGAGCAGTACTTC. It codes for CASSDDRGWDEQYF.

The chain carries TRBV4-3 and TRBJ1-1, with 9 nucleotides matching TRBD1. The CDR3 is 15 residues long. The trim removed 1 base at V and 5 bases at J, leaving 5 bases unmatched. Germline CDR1 and CDR2: LGHNA and YSLEER. The CDR3 DNA reads TGCGCCAGCAGCCAAGGTGGGACAGGGCAGACTGAAGCTTTCTTT. It encodes CASSQGGTGQTEAFF.

As DNA, the CDR3 is TGTGCCAGCAGCCTGGACAGCACCATGAACACTGAAGCTTTCTTT. Translating it yields CASSLDSTMNTEAFF. The chain employs TRBV4-2 and TRBJ1-1, with D possibly being TRBD1 (6 bases). Germline V gene sequence: CDR1 LGHNA, CDR2 YNFKEQ. Between the trimmed V and J ends, which lost 4 bases and 0 bases, there was a span of 12 bases. CDR3 length: 15 residues.

There are a few counts of this clone. The J gene is TRBJ1-1, the V gene TRBV28; the match to TRBD1 covers 8 bases. Germline V gives CDR1 MDHEN, CDR2 SYDVKM. V gave up 3 bases and J gave up 7 bases; unmatched junction bases: 7. The CDR3 runs 14 residues. The CDR3 is CASSFSDRDGEAFF. CDR3 nucleotides: TGTGCCAGCAGTTTCTCGGACAGGGATGGTGAAGCTTTCTTT.

The chain combines TRBV7-8 with TRBJ2-3; D might be TRBD2 (6 bases). The CDR3 sequence is 16 residues long. Germline loops: CDR1 SGHVS, CDR2 FQNEAQ. Trimming removed 7 bases from V and 5 bases from J, with 22 bases in between. DNA of the CDR3: TGTGCCAGCACTAAGACGCGGGCCCTGGGAGGAGATACGCAGTATTTT. Translated: CASTKTRALGGDTQYF.

The chain combines TRBV18 with TRBJ2-5; D possibly corresponds to TRBD1 (6 bases). Germline loops: CDR1 KGHSH, CDR2 LQKENI. Trimming removed 0 bases from V and 1 base from J, with 6 bases in between. The CDR3 covers 14 residues. Here the CDR3 reads CASSPPTGQETQYF. The CDR3 DNA reads TGTGCCAGCTCACCACCGACAGGCCAAGAGACCCAGTACTTC.

The V gene is TRBV7-2, the J gene TRBJ2-3, with TRBD2 matching over 11 bases. The germline V gene has CDR1 SGHTA and CDR2 FQGNSA. The J segment lost 4 bases and the V segment lost 1 base, leaving 4 bases of the junction unmatched. The CDR3 has 16 residues. The CDR3 DNA is TGTGCCAGCAGCTTAGGGCTAGCGGGGGGTGCAGATACGCAGTATTTT. The encoded protein is CASSLGLAGGADTQYF.

The V gene is TRBV10-3, the J gene TRBJ1-1; 7 positions agree with TRBD1. After removal of 0 bases from V and 7 bases from J, the junction contained 2 bases not matched to a gene. The CDR3 is made up of 13 amino acids. The germline V gene encodes CDR1 ENHRY and CDR2 SYGVKD. CDR3 nucleotides: TGTGCCATCAGTGAGTCGCCAGGGGGTGAAGCTTTCTTT. Its translation: CAISESPGGEAFF.

The chain recombines TRBV5-1 with TRBJ1-4; 9 positions match TRBD1. In germline, CDR1 is SGHRS, CDR2 YFSETQ. This CDR3 spans 15 amino acids. V shed 4 bases and J 8 bases; nucleotides not matched to a gene: 9. The CDR3 bases are TGCGCCAGCAGCCTCGGTGACAGGGGGGGAGAAAAACTGTTTTTT. It encodes CASSLGDRGGEKLFF.

This clone was detected only a few times. This chain uses TRBV7-2 with TRBJ1-1; 9 nucleotides match TRBD1. The junction had 5 bases not matched to a gene; V was cut back by 5 bases and J by 1 base. CDR1 is SGHTA and CDR2 is FQGNSA in the germline V gene. The CDR3 is 15 amino acids. The CDR3 bases are TGTGCCAGCAGCCACCGGACAGGGGCGAACACTGAAGCTTTCTTT. This sequence encodes CASSHRTGANTEAFF.

V usage is TRBV5-5 and J usage is TRBJ1-1; D is possibly TRBD1 (6 bases). Looked up from germline, CDR1 is SGHKS and CDR2 is YYEKEE (reference sequence). The CDR3 runs to 14 residues. With 1 base removed from V and 0 bases from J, the gap between germline ends came to 7 bases. In DNA, the CDR3 is TGTGCCAGCAGCTTGACAGGGATGAACACTGAAGCTTTCTTT. This sequence encodes CASSLTGMNTEAFF.

This clone was observed once. This chain joins TRBV18 and TRBJ2-6, with D unresolved. The V gene's germline CDR1 is KGHSH and CDR2 LQKENI. Trimming stripped 1 base from V and 2 bases from J, with 6 bases between. The CDR3 consists of 15 residues. Written as DNA, the CDR3 is TGTGCCAGCTCACCACAGCCTCCTGGGGCCAACGTCCTGACTTTC. Amino acids: CASSPQPPGANVLTF.

In this sample, this clone turned up once. The J gene is TRBJ2-5, the V gene TRBV11-1, with 7 positions matching TRBD1. V dropped 4 bases and J dropped 4; count of bases not matched to a gene: 6. Germline CDR1 reads SGHAT; CDR2 reads FQDESV (reference sequence). The CDR3 loop spans 14 amino acids. The CDR3 loop is CASSSQGSGETQYF. Written as DNA, the CDR3 is TGTGCCAGCAGCTCACAGGGGTCCGGAGAGACCCAGTACTTC.

The chain carries TRBV18 and TRBJ2-4, with 10 bases aligning to TRBD1. The CDR3 spans 14 residues. The germline gives CDR1 KGHSH, CDR2 LQKENI. V was clipped by 3 bases and J by 8 bases; unmatched bases: 4. The DNA for the CDR3 is TGTGCCAGCTCACCCGGGACAGGGGTGGACATTCAGTACTTC. As protein: CASSPGTGVDIQYF.

The chain employs TRBV30 and TRBJ1-2, with 11 bases aligning to TRBD1. With V trimmed by 2 bases and J by 5 bases, 10 bases remained unmatched. This CDR3 comprises 16 residues. Germline lookup yields CDR1 GTSNPN and CDR2 SVGIG (reference sequence). The CDR3 spells CAWSPPGQGVWYGYTF. DNA for the CDR3: TGTGCCTGGAGTCCCCCGGGACAGGGGGTTTGGTATGGCTACACCTTC.

V usage is TRBV5-1 and J usage is TRBJ2-5; the match to TRBD2 covers 11 bases. V lost 0 bases to trimming and J lost 4 bases; unmatched junction nucleotides: 5. The CDR3 is 16 amino acids. Germline loops: CDR1 SGHRS, CDR2 YFSETQ. The CDR3 region has the DNA TGCGCCAGCAGCTTGGGTCCTAGCGGGGGGTCAGAGACCCAGTACTTC. This gives the protein CASSLGPSGGSETQYF.

V is TRBV25-1 and J is TRBJ2-5, with 8 bases aligning to TRBD1. Germline V gene lookup returns CDR1 MGHDK and CDR2 SYGVNS. CDR3 length: 15 amino acids. Losses at the gene ends were 2 bases for V and 5 bases for J; bases not matched to a gene: 7. The CDR3 DNA follows: TGTGCCAGCAGTGAACCTTCCACAGGGGGGGAGACCCAGTACTTC. Amino acids: CASSEPSTGGETQYF.

The chain employs TRBV7-2 and TRBJ1-1; D call uncertain. The CDR3 contains 11 residues. Trimming shortened V by 1 base and J by 7 bases, and 4 bases separated the two germline ends. Germline V gene lookup returns CDR1 SGHTA and CDR2 FQGNSA. The CDR3, as DNA: TGTGCCAGCAGCTTAGGCAGTGAAGCTTTCTTT. Translated: CASSLGSEAFF.

The CDR3 DNA reads as TGTGCCAGCAGCCGAGGAGTCAAAGAGACCCAGTACTTC. It encodes CASSRGVKETQYF. The chain is built from TRBV11-2 and TRBJ2-5; D is undetermined. The CDR3 is 13 residues long. In germline, CDR1 is SGHAT, CDR2 FQNNGV. V was shortened by 5 bases and J by 3 bases, with 10 bases between the two germline ends. Combining the CDR3 with reference TRBV11-2 and TRBJ2-5 gives the whole variable domain EAGVAQSPRYKIIEKRQSVAFWCNPISGHATLYWYQQILGQGPKLLIQFQNNGVVDDSQLPKDRFSAERLKGVDSTLKIQPAKLEDSAVYLCASSRGVKETQYFGPGTRLLVL.

The genes are TRBV7-8 and TRBJ2-1, with 11 positions matching TRBD2. V trimming: 2 bases; J trimming: 4 bases; junction bases outside the gene matches: 19. The CDR3 runs to 21 residues. Per the germline V gene, CDR1 is SGHVS and CDR2 is FQNEAQ. CDR3 loop: CASSLYPGVPEGLAEYNEQFF. DNA of the CDR3: TGTGCCAGCAGCTTATATCCCGGGGTTCCCGAGGGACTAGCGGAGTACAATGAGCAGTTCTTC.

The chain has TRBV7-6 and TRBJ2-7; D may be TRBD2 (6 bases). CDR1 and CDR2 (germline): SGHVS, FNYEAQ. The ends were cut back, 4 bases at V and 4 bases at J, with 14 bases in the middle. This CDR3 has 14 residues. CDR3 in amino acids: CASSSQEGMYEQYF. The CDR3 nucleotides read TGTGCCAGCAGCTCCCAGGAGGGGATGTACGAGCAGTACTTC.

This chain uses TRBV29-1 with TRBJ1-2; maybe TRBD1 (5 bases). V was trimmed by 4 bases and J by 1 base, leaving 16 bases between them. CDR1 SQVTM and CDR2 ANQGSEA come from the germline V gene. CDR3 length equals 15 residues. CDR3 DNA: TGCAGCGTTGGAGCGTCCAGGGATGATAACTATGGCTACACCTTC. Translated: CSVGASRDDNYGYTF.

The gene calls are TRBV2 and TRBJ2-1; 7 nucleotides align to TRBD2. The CDR3 contains 15 residues. Trimming cost V 5 bases and J 0 bases; bases outside gene matches: 4. CDR1 and CDR2 from the germline V gene are SNHLY and FYNNEI. The CDR3 protein is CASSLAESSYNEQFF. As DNA, the CDR3 is TGTGCCAGCAGTCTAGCGGAGAGCTCCTACAATGAGCAGTTCTTC.

The gene calls are TRBV6-1 and TRBJ1-1; 11 bases align to TRBD1. Germline V gives CDR1 MNHNS, CDR2 SASEGT. The CDR3 contains 14 residues. J was trimmed by 8 bases and V by 7 bases; bases with no gene match: 9. This chain's CDR3 is CASTGTGGSSEAFF. The CDR3 DNA sequence: TGTGCCAGCACCGGGACAGGGGGTTCTTCCGAAGCTTTCTTT.

The chain recombines TRBV5-5 with TRBJ2-5, with D possibly matching TRBD2 (6 bases). CDR1 is SGHKS and CDR2 is YYEKEE in the germline V gene (reference sequence). This CDR3 is 13 amino acids long. Trimming removed 5 bases at V and 14 bases at J, with 22 bases between. Here the CDR3 DNA reads TGTGCCAGCAGTCCTGGAGGCGGGGCCGAGCAATACTTC. Amino acid sequence: CASSPGGGAEQYF.

This chain links TRBV6-5 with TRBJ2-6; the D is unclear. The CDR3 spans 16 residues. Germline assignment: CDR1 MNHEY and CDR2 SVGAGI. Trimming removed 2 bases from V and 0 bases from J, with 8 bases in between. The CDR3 loop is CASSYVSSSGANVLTF. Written as DNA, the CDR3 is TGTGCCAGCAGTTACGTGTCCAGCTCTGGGGCCAACGTCCTGACTTTC.

The chain couples TRBV5-1 to TRBJ2-3, with TRBD2 as a possible D gene (7 bases). This CDR3 spans 15 amino acids. The germline V gene has CDR1 SGHRS and CDR2 YFSETQ. V was clipped by 3 bases and J by 1 base, with 12 bases between them. CDR3 sequence: CASSSGGRGTDTQYF. The CDR3 region has the DNA TGCGCCAGCAGCTCCGGGGGGCGGGGCACAGATACGCAGTATTTT.